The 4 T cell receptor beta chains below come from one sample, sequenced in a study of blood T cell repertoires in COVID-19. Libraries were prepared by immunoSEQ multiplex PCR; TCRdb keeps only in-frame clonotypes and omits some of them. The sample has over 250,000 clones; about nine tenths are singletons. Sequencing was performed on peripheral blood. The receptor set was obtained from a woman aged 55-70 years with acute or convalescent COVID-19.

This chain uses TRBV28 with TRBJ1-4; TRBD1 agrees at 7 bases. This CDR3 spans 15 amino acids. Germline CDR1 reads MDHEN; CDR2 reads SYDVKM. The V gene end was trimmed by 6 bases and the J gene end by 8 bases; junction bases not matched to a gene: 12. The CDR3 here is CASSLDWGQMEKLFF. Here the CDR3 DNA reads TGTGCCAGCAGCCTTGATTGGGGACAGATGGAAAAACTGTTTTTT.

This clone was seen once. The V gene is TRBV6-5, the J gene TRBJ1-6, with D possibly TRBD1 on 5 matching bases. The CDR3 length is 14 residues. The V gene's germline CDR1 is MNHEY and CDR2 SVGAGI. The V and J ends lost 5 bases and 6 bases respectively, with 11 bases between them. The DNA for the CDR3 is TGTGCCAGCAGTCCTGGACACCGTAATTCACCCCTCCACTTT. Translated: CASSPGHRNSPLHF.

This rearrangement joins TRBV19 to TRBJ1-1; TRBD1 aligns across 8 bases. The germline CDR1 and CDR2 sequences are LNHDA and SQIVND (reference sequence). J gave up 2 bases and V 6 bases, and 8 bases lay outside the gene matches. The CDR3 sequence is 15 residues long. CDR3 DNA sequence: TGTGCCAGTAGGCAGGGGGCTTTAAGAAACACTGAAGCTTTCTTT. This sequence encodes CASRQGALRNTEAFF.

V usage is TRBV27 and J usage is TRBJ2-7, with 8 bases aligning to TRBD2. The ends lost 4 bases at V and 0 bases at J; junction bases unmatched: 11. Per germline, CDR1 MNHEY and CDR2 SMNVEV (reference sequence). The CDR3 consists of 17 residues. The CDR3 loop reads CASSSPREGGSSYEQYF. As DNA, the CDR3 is TGTGCCAGCAGTTCCCCCCGGGAGGGGGGCAGCTCCTACGAGCAGTACTTC.